These 29 T cell receptor beta chains originate from one sample sequenced in a study of cytomegalovirus exposure and HLA in healthy donors. Repertoires were generated with immunoSEQ multiplex PCR, while TCRdb's copy carries only in-frame clones and drops some. The sample shows some 160,000 clones, just over 90% of them seen only once. Sample: PBMCs. The receptors shown here come from a man younger than 35 in good health and CMV-seronegative.

The chain links TRBV4-1 to TRBJ1-5; D may be TRBD1 (5 bases). Germline values: CDR1 MGHRA, CDR2 YSYEKL. V was trimmed by 1 base and J by 6 bases, leaving 19 bases between them. The CDR3 is 17 amino acids. CDR3 amino acids: CASSQGAGSTGRQPQHF. CDR3 nucleotides: TGCGCCAGCAGCCAAGGAGCGGGATCTACAGGTCGTCAGCCCCAGCATTTT.

Points on this clone: One end of the junction does not line up with germline, which may come from a read error. The chain combines TRBV19 with TRBJ1-2; 9 bases fit TRBD1. Germline assignment: CDR1 LNHDA and CDR2 SQIVND (reference sequence). The CDR3 has 14 amino acids. CDR3: CASSTISRPGQGFF. CDR3 nucleotides: TGTGCCAGTAGTACAATCTCGAGACCGGGACAGGGCTTCTTC.

V and J are TRBV9 and TRBJ2-1; 13 nucleotides align to TRBD2. Per the germline V gene, CDR1 is SGDLS and CDR2 is YYNGEE. V gave up 1 base and J gave up 7 bases; unmatched junction bases: 11. CDR3 length: 18 amino acids. For the CDR3, the DNA is TGTGCCAGCAGCGTAACTAGCGGGAGGGCCTCTATCGGGAATGAGCAGTTCTTC. Translation gives CASSVTSGRASIGNEQFF. The variable domain in full, completed from reference TRBV9 and TRBJ2-1, reads DSGVTQTPKHLITATGQRVTLRCSPRSGDLSVYWYQQSLDQGLQFLIQYYNGEERAKGNILERFSAQQFPDLHSELNLSSLELGDSALYFCASSVTSGRASIGNEQFFGPGTRLTVL.

This chain uses TRBV7-9 with TRBJ2-1; D remains ambiguous. Trimming took 10 bases from V and 1 from J, leaving 14 bases between them. CDR3 length equals 14 residues. Germline V gene data show CDR1 as SEHNR and CDR2 as FQNEAQ (reference sequence). The CDR3: CATAPDWSYNEQFF. The CDR3 DNA sequence: TGTGCCACCGCTCCCGACTGGTCCTACAATGAGCAGTTCTTC. Based on the CDR3 plus reference TRBV7-9 and TRBJ2-1, the full variable domain is DTGVSQNPRHKITKRGQNVTFRCDPISEHNRLYWYRQTLGQGPEFLTYFQNEAQLEKSRLLSDRFSAERPKGSFSTLEIQRTEQGDSAMYLCATAPDWSYNEQFFGPGTRLTVL.

The rearrangement joins TRBV11-3 to TRBJ2-7; TRBD1 aligns across 8 bases. CDR1 and CDR2 (germline): SGHNT, YENEEA. CDR3 length: 12 residues. J was trimmed by 9 bases and V by 5 bases; bases with no gene match: 6. CDR3 in amino acids: CASSGTGEGQYV. The CDR3 DNA follows: TGTGCCAGCAGCGGGACAGGAGAGGGGCAGTACGTC.

V usage is TRBV6-1 and J usage is TRBJ1-6; maybe TRBD1 (5 bases). Germline values: CDR1 MNHNS, CDR2 SASEGT. The CDR3 is made up of 17 amino acids. Trimming pared 4 bases from V and 0 bases from J, leaving 13 bases between. Written as DNA, the CDR3 is TGTGCCAGCAGTGGGAATGGGGGGAGCTCCTATAATTCACCCCTCCACTTT. Translated: CASSGNGGSSYNSPLHF.

This chain uses TRBV10-3 with TRBJ1-3; 8 bases are a match to TRBD1. The CDR3 runs to 15 residues. Trimming took 11 bases from V and 3 from J; bases not matched to a gene: 12. Germline CDR1 reads ENHRY; CDR2 reads SYGVKD. DNA for the CDR3: TGTGCCGCCAGAGGACAGGGAACCGGTGGAAACACCATATATTTT. Translated: CAARGQGTGGNTIYF.

V is TRBV9 and J is TRBJ2-1; D call uncertain. The CDR3 length is 13 residues. The V and J ends lost 0 bases and 5 bases respectively, with 6 bases between them. The germline CDR1 and CDR2 sequences are SGDLS and YYNGEE. CDR3 DNA: TGTGCCAGCAGCGTAGGCCGCGACAATGAGCAGTTCTTC. Protein product: CASSVGRDNEQFF.

This chain joins TRBV9 and TRBJ1-2, with 8 bases matching TRBD1. The CDR3 loop spans 15 amino acids. Germline V gene lookup returns CDR1 SGDLS and CDR2 YYNGEE. The J segment lost 2 bases and the V segment lost 0 bases, leaving 3 bases of the junction unmatched. The CDR3 nucleotides read TGTGCCAGCAGCGTAGGGGCAGGGGGCAACTATGGCTACACCTTC. Residues: CASSVGAGGNYGYTF. Full variable domain (missing parts from reference TRBV9 and TRBJ1-2): DSGVTQTPKHLITATGQRVTLRCSPRSGDLSVYWYQQSLDQGLQFLIQYYNGEERAKGNILERFSAQQFPDLHSELNLSSLELGDSALYFCASSVGAGGNYGYTFGSGTRLTVV.

CDR3 residues: CASSLTRVDTQYF. The CDR3 DNA sequence: TGCGCCAGCAGCTTGACTAGAGTAGATACGCAGTATTTT. This chain links TRBV5-1 with TRBJ2-3, with a weak D call TRBD2 (5 bases). The CDR3 covers 13 residues. Germline lookup yields CDR1 SGHRS and CDR2 YFSETQ. The V and J ends lost 1 base and 5 bases respectively, with 8 bases between them.

V usage is TRBV9 and J usage is TRBJ2-1, with a weak D call TRBD2 (5 bases). The V gene's germline CDR1 is SGDLS and CDR2 YYNGEE. Trimming removed 3 bases at V and 10 bases at J, with 11 bases between. The length of the CDR3 is 12 residues. This CDR3 reads CASSDTGNEQFF. Written as DNA, the CDR3 is TGTGCCAGCAGCGACACGGGGAACGAGCAGTTCTTC.

J is TRBJ2-6 and V is TRBV7-8; D is ambiguous. The CDR3 is 16 residues long. Germline CDR1 SGHVS, CDR2 FQNEAQ. V dropped 5 bases and J dropped 4 bases, with 15 bases sitting between them. The CDR3 sequence: CASSTDRSSGANVLTF. The CDR3 coding sequence is TGTGCCAGCAGCACGGATCGGAGTTCGGGGGCCAACGTCCTGACTTTC.

The chain combines TRBV4-1 with TRBJ1-1; D is undetermined. Germline loops: CDR1 MGHRA, CDR2 YSYEKL. The ends were cut back, 1 base at V and 2 bases at J, with 11 bases in the middle. This CDR3 is built from 15 residues. The CDR3 DNA reads as TGCGCCAGCAGCCAAGTAATGGCGGGTAACACTGAAGCTTTCTTT. Translated, it gives CASSQVMAGNTEAFF.

The J gene is TRBJ2-3, the V gene TRBV9; 7 bases are shared with TRBD2. The CDR3 contains 15 residues. Per the germline V gene, CDR1 is SGDLS and CDR2 is YYNGEE. V gave up 4 bases and J gave up 2 bases; unmatched junction bases: 7. The CDR3 DNA reads TGTGCCAGCAGCCTAGGCGGGAGTGACACAGATACGCAGTATTTT. Protein: CASSLGGSDTDTQYF.

In its sample, this clone was seen a few times. The gene calls are TRBV27 and TRBJ1-2; a weak D match, TRBD1 (6 bases). V was pared by 2 bases and J by 3 bases, with 10 bases between. There are 14 residues in the CDR3. The germline V gene encodes CDR1 MNHEY and CDR2 SMNVEV (reference sequence). CDR3: CASSLAPGDYGYTF. In DNA, the CDR3 is TGTGCCAGCAGTTTAGCGCCAGGGGACTATGGCTACACCTTC.

The J gene is TRBJ1-2, the V gene TRBV5-8, with D perhaps TRBD1 (6 bases). CDR3 size: 14 residues. The ends were cut back, 0 bases at V and 3 bases at J, with 9 bases in the middle. Germline values: CDR1 SGHTS, CDR2 YDEGEE. CDR3 DNA: TGTGCCAGCAGCTTGGATGACAGGCACTATGGCTACACCTTC. Its protein product is CASSLDDRHYGYTF.

The CDR3 loop is CAGGGGLGQPQHF. The CDR3 bases are TGTGCCGGGGGTGGGGGCCTCGGTCAGCCCCAGCATTTT. The gene calls are TRBV2 and TRBJ1-5; D is perhaps TRBD1 (6 bases). The CDR3 totals 13 residues. Per the germline V gene, CDR1 is SNHLY and CDR2 is FYNNEI. Trimming removed 11 bases from V and 6 bases from J, with 17 bases in between.

The chain links TRBV9 to TRBJ2-1; 10 bases align to TRBD2. Germline CDR1 and CDR2: SGDLS and YYNGEE. The CDR3 contains 14 residues. V dropped 0 bases and J dropped 9; count of bases not matched to a gene: 3. The CDR3 sequence is CASSVGLAGAEQFF. DNA for the CDR3: TGTGCCAGCAGCGTAGGTCTAGCGGGGGCTGAGCAGTTCTTC.

The chain combines TRBV6-1 with TRBJ2-3, with D maybe TRBD2 (6 bases). Germline CDR1 reads MNHNS; CDR2 reads SASEGT. The CDR3 runs 17 residues. The V end was cut by 5 bases, the J end by 3 bases, with 21 bases between. In nucleotides, the CDR3 is TGTGCCAGCAGTAAAGACACCCCGGGACGGGGGACAGATACGCAGTATTTT. Translated: CASSKDTPGRGTDTQYF.

J is TRBJ1-5 and V is TRBV5-4, with 10 bases that match TRBD1. The ends lost 4 bases at V and 5 bases at J; junction bases unmatched: 3. From germline, CDR1 is SGHNT and CDR2 YYREEE (reference sequence). This CDR3 has 14 residues. The CDR3 coding sequence is TGTGCCAGCAGCCGACAGGGGGCCGATCAGCCCCAGCATTTT. This codes for CASSRQGADQPQHF.

In DNA form, the CDR3 reads TGCAGCGTTACTAGCGGAAGCTCCTACGAGCAGTACTTC. Amino acids: CSVTSGSSYEQYF. The chain has TRBV29-1 and TRBJ2-7, with 8 bases matching TRBD2. The CDR3 length is 13 residues. The V gene end was trimmed by 5 bases and the J gene end by 0 bases; junction bases not matched to a gene: 3. CDR1 SQVTM and CDR2 ANQGSEA come from the germline V gene.

This clone was found a few times. This rearrangement joins TRBV6-1 to TRBJ1-1; 8 nucleotides match TRBD1. The germline V gene has CDR1 MNHNS and CDR2 SASEGT. Trimming removed 6 bases from V and 5 bases from J; junction bases left unmatched: 8. The CDR3 runs 14 residues. CDR3 region: CASRDTNRGTEAFF. The CDR3 coding sequence is TGTGCCAGCAGAGACACCAACAGGGGGACTGAAGCTTTCTTT.

The chain carries TRBV9 and TRBJ1-1; D unresolved. The CDR3 consists of 15 residues. Trimming took 0 bases from V and 5 from J, leaving 14 bases between them. The germline gives CDR1 SGDLS, CDR2 YYNGEE. CDR3 residues: CASSVDFQRGTEAFF. For the CDR3, the DNA is TGTGCCAGCAGCGTAGACTTTCAGCGGGGTACTGAAGCTTTCTTT.

The rearrangement links TRBV9 to TRBJ2-7, with TRBD2 identical over 7 bases. CDR3 length equals 14 residues. Germline lookup yields CDR1 SGDLS and CDR2 YYNGEE. V lost 3 bases to trimming and J lost 6 bases; unmatched junction nucleotides: 9. CDR3 in DNA: TGTGCCAGCAGCGAATCCGCGGGGGAGGGCGAGCAGTACTTC. Translation: CASSESAGEGEQYF.

The CDR3 DNA sequence: TGTGCCAGCAGTTTTTCTGGGAGGTCCTACGAGCAGTACGTC. Its translation: CASSFSGRSYEQYV. The V gene is TRBV27, the J gene TRBJ2-7; perhaps TRBD2 as D (6 bases). This CDR3 region has 14 residues. With 3 bases removed from V and 1 base from J, the gap between germline ends came to 10 bases. CDR1 and CDR2 from the germline V gene are MNHEY and SMNVEV (reference sequence).

The chain recombines TRBV30 with TRBJ2-7, with D hard to call. This CDR3 has 11 amino acids. The V gene lost 6 bases and the J gene lost 6 bases, with 12 bases spanning the gap. The V gene's germline CDR1 is GTSNPN and CDR2 SVGIG (reference sequence). CDR3 loop: CACCRPGEQYF. The DNA for the CDR3 is TGTGCCTGTTGCCGACCGGGCGAGCAGTACTTC.

The chain carries TRBV19 and TRBJ1-2, with 9 bases matching TRBD1. The ends lost 4 bases at V and 5 bases at J; junction bases unmatched: 8. The CDR3 has 15 amino acids. The V gene's germline CDR1 is LNHDA and CDR2 SQIVND (reference sequence). The CDR3 DNA reads as TGTGCCAGTAGTAAGGGACAGGGTTCTTGGTATGGCTACACCTTC. It yields the protein CASSKGQGSWYGYTF. Full variable domain (outside the CDR3, taken from reference TRBV19 and TRBJ1-2): DGGITQSPKYLFRKEGQNVTLSCEQNLNHDAMYWYRQDPGQGLRLIYYSQIVNDFQKGDIAEGYSVSREKKESFPLTVTSAQKNPTAFYLCASSKGQGSWYGYTFGSGTRLTVV.

The CDR3 DNA reads TGTGCCAGCAGCTTCCCCGGGACAGGGTGGGAGACCCAGTACTTC. Translating gives CASSFPGTGWETQYF. The V and J genes are TRBV5-4 and TRBJ2-5; 9 bases align to TRBD1. The CDR3 has 15 residues. Germline-derived CDR1 and CDR2 are SGHNT and YYREEE (reference sequence). J gave up 5 bases and V 2 bases, and 7 bases lay outside the gene matches.

This chain uses TRBV4-3 with TRBJ1-2; D not certain. The CDR3 totals 16 residues. The germline V and J ends were trimmed by 0 bases and 3 bases, with 14 bases remaining between them. CDR1 and CDR2 (germline): LGHNA, YSLEER. The CDR3 sequence: CASSQDVANVDYGYTF. The CDR3 nucleotides read TGCGCCAGCAGCCAAGATGTCGCAAACGTAGACTATGGCTACACCTTC.